This note documents a single T cell receptor beta chain sequence. Clones were read by immunoSEQ multiplex PCR, and TCRdb kept only the in-frame ones, dropping some. The table lists around 99,000 clones, about 70% of them singletons. The V and J ends lost 5 bases and 1 base, in that order; junction bases with no gene match: 11. This CDR3 contains 17 residues. From germline, CDR1 is SGHAT and CDR2 FQNNGV. The data are from a study of shared clonotypes between healthy human individuals. The chain employs TRBV11-2 and TRBJ2-7; 10 nucleotides line up with TRBD2. The receptor's source is a young man in good health. Sequenced: memory CD8+ T cells sorted from blood. Regarding subset: CD45RO+ cells pooled with CCR7-negative TemRA cells. The CDR3 nucleotides read TGTGCCAGCAGCGAAACTGTCCTAGCGGGAGTTTCCTACGAGCAGTACTTC. Translation gives CASSETVLAGVSYEQYF.